The entry that follows covers one T cell receptor (beta chain) sequence. Germline values: CDR1 SEHNR, CDR2 FQNEAQ (reference sequence). CDR3 size: 14 residues. J lost 7 bases, V lost 4 bases, and 10 bases had no gene match. The sample originates from a study of blood T cells in healthy people across ages. Sample-barcoded 5' priming and a J-beta primer mix drove a second PCR of roughly 6 to 12 cycles. TCRdb independently ran MiXCR on the 5' RACE reads; one entry per CDR3 protein. The repertoire holds approximately 1.5 million distinct CDR3 sequences, with roughly 43% as singletons. Material: blood. The sequence came from a young woman in good health. The chain joins TRBV7-9 to TRBJ2-7, with 7 bases identical to TRBD1. The CDR3 loop is CASSSGQSSWEQYF. As DNA, the CDR3 is TGTGCCAGCAGCTCGGGACAGTCAAGCTGGGAGCAGTACTTC.